The 5 T cell receptor beta chains presented below share a single source sample, sequenced in a study of blood T cell repertoires in COVID-19. Some clones are missing from TCRdb's copy, which holds only in-frame ones; the method was immunoSEQ multiplex PCR. The sample includes some 13,000 clones, 75% to 90% of them seen just once. Material for sequencing was peripheral blood. The receptors come from an elderly man with acute or convalescent COVID-19.

The chain has TRBV2 and TRBJ2-1; a weak D match, TRBD2 (5 bases). V was pared by 1 base and J by 10 bases, with 14 bases between. CDR1 is SNHLY and CDR2 is FYNNEI in the germline V gene. This CDR3 comprises 14 residues. CDR3 region: CASSEVRRAGEQFF. The DNA of the CDR3 is TGTGCCAGCAGTGAAGTTAGGCGGGCTGGGGAGCAGTTCTTC.

The genes are TRBV7-8 and TRBJ2-1; D gene unclear. The length of the CDR3 is 16 residues. Trimming took off 1 base at V and 4 bases at J, with 14 bases between the two ends. Germline values: CDR1 SGHVS, CDR2 FQNEAQ. CDR3 protein: CASSLDPRQQYNEQFF. The CDR3 DNA is TGTGCCAGCAGCTTAGATCCGAGGCAGCAATACAATGAGCAGTTCTTC. Together with reference TRBV7-8 and TRBJ2-1, the CDR3 gives the full variable domain: GAGVSQSPRYKVAKRGQDVALRCDPISGHVSLFWYQQALGQGPEFLTYFQNEAQLDKSGLPSDRFFAERPEGSVSTLKIQRTQQEDSAVYLCASSLDPRQQYNEQFFGPGTRLTVL.

The V gene is TRBV29-1, the J gene TRBJ2-2; 7 positions agree with TRBD1. After removal of 7 bases from V and 0 bases from J, the junction contained 17 bases not matched to a gene. CDR3 length: 18 residues. The germline gives CDR1 SQVTM, CDR2 ANQGSEA. The CDR3: CSDQEWATGASNTGELFF. CDR3 nucleotide sequence: TGCAGCGACCAAGAATGGGCCACAGGGGCTTCGAACACCGGGGAGCTGTTTTTT.

The rearrangement joins TRBV19 to TRBJ2-2, with TRBD1 matching 9 bases. Germline assignment: CDR1 LNHDA and CDR2 SQIVND (reference sequence). The CDR3 length is 14 residues. With 7 bases clipped from V and 7 bases from J, the junction kept 7 bases outside the gene matches. Here the CDR3 DNA reads TGTGCCAGTAAAGACCGGGACAGGGTCGGGGAGCTGTTTTTT. Its protein product is CASKDRDRVGELFF.

This chain's CDR3 is CASSTTGNTEAFF. DNA of the CDR3: TGTGCCAGTAGTACGACAGGGAACACTGAAGCTTTCTTT. This chain connects TRBV19 to TRBJ1-1, with D possibly being TRBD1 (6 bases). Trimming removed 4 bases from V and 1 base from J, with 7 bases in between. CDR3 size: 13 residues. Looked up from germline, CDR1 is LNHDA and CDR2 is SQIVND (reference sequence).